Each of the 3 T cell receptor beta chains below was sequenced from the same sample in a study of blood T cell repertoires in COVID-19. Profiling relied on immunoSEQ multiplex PCR, and the TCRdb table lists in-frame clones only, not all of them. The repertoire holds about 250,000 clones, with around 88% as singletons. Sequencing was done on a sample of peripheral blood. The receptors here all came from a woman in her 30s with COVID-19, enrolled during active disease.

This clone came up once. J is TRBJ2-6 and V is TRBV18, with 8 bases matching TRBD1. V lost 3 bases, J lost 4 bases, and 11 bases stayed unmatched. Germline assignment: CDR1 KGHSH and CDR2 LQKENI. The CDR3 runs 18 residues. The CDR3 region is CASSPTGTGARGANVLTF. The CDR3 nucleotides read TGTGCCAGCTCACCGACCGGGACAGGTGCCCGGGGGGCCAACGTCCTGACTTTC.

This chain links TRBV2 with TRBJ1-3; a possible D gene is TRBD1 (5 bases). CDR1 SNHLY and CDR2 FYNNEI come from the germline V gene. Trimming removed 3 bases from V and 2 bases from J, with 8 bases in between. CDR3 size: 14 residues. The CDR3 here is CASSEGLTGNTIYF. The CDR3 nucleotides are TGTGCCAGCAGTGAGGGACTCACTGGAAACACCATATATTTT.

The chain links TRBV15 to TRBJ2-1, with a possible D match to TRBD1 (6 bases). Looked up from germline, CDR1 is LNHNV and CDR2 is YYDKDF (reference sequence). The V end lost 4 bases, the J end lost 6 bases, and 16 bases lay between the germline ends. The CDR3 is made up of 15 amino acids. The chain's CDR3 is CATSKPGHTGNEQFF. The CDR3 nucleotides read TGTGCCACCAGCAAGCCGGGACATACGGGCAATGAGCAGTTCTTC.